This TCR beta chain was sequenced in a study of beta chain features in type 1 diabetes. Study observations and caveats: Diminished insertions and augmented deletions at VDJ junctions characterized type 1 diabetes patients. Across all four CD4+ subsets, people with type 1 diabetes showed modestly shorter TCRB CDR3s. A cDNA-based sequencing approach could over-represent cells with high TCR expression.

cDNA synthesis used the whole RNA isolate, giving expressed TCRB sequences. The table came from immunoSEQ multiplex PCR; TCRdb's copy has only in-frame clones and leaves some out. The sample gives 300,000 or so clones, roughly 8.8% of which show up once; over 0.95% is in the top ten. The germline gives CDR1 MGHDK, CDR2 SYGVNS. This CDR3 region has 16 residues. J lost 7 bases, V lost 4 bases, and 13 bases had no gene match. Concerning this clone: What it recognizes is unknown.

This sequence originates from a man aged 25 to 40 with type 1 diabetes. The rearrangement links TRBV25-1 to TRBJ2-3; 8 bases are shared with TRBD2. Sequencing was performed on central memory CD4+ T cells from blood. The CDR3 coding sequence is TGTGCCAGCAGTGTAAGAGGGCGGGGGGACCTCAATACGCAGTATTTT. It encodes CASSVRGRGDLNTQYF.